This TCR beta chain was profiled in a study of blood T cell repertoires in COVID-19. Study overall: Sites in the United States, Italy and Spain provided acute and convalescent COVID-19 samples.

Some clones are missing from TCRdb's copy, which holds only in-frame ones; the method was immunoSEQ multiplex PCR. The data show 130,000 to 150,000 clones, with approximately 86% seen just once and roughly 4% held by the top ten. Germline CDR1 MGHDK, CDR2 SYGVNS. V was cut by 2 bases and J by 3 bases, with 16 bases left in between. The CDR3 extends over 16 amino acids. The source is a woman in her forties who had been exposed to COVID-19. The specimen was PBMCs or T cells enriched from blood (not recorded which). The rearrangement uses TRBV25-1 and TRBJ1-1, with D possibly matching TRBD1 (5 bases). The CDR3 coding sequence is TGTGCCAGCAGTGAAAGATACAATCGCAGGGACACTGAAGCTTTCTTT. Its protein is CASSERYNRRDTEAFF.